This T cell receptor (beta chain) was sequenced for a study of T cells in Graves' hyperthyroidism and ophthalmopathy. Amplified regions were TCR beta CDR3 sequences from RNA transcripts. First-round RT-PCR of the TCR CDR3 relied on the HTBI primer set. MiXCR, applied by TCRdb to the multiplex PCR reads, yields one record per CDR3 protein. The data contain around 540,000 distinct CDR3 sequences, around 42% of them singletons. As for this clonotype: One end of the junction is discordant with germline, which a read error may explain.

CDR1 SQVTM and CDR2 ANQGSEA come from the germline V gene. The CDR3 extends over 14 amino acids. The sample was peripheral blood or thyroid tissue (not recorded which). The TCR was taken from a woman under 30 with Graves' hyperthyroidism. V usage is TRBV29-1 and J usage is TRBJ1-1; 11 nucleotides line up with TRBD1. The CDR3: CSVWTGGWRGQASF. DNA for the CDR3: TGCAGCGTCTGGACAGGGGGCTGGCGGGGTCAAGCTTCCTTT.